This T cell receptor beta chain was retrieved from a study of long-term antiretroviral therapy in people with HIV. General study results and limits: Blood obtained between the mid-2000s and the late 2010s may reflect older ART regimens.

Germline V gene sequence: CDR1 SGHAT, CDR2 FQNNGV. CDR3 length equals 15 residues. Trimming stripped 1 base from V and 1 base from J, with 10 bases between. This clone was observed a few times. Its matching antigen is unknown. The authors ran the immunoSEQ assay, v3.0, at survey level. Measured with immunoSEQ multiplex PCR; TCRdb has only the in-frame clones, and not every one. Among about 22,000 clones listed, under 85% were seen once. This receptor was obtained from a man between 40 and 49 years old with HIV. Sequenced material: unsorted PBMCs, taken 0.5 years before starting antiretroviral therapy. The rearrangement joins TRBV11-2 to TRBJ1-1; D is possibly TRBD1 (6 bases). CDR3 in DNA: TGTGCCAGCAGCTTAGTCCTGGGGGCGAACACTGAAGCTTTCTTT. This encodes CASSLVLGANTEAFF.